These T cell receptor beta chains were read from a single sample in a study of blood T cell repertoires in COVID-19. This table comes from immunoSEQ multiplex PCR, and its TCRdb copy is limited to in-frame clones, with some not included. The sample lists more than 200,000 clones, 84% occurring once. The sequenced sample consisted of peripheral blood. The receptors stem from a man in his fifties or sixties with acute or convalescent COVID-19. The CDR3 runs from the conserved cysteine through the conserved F or W. Each record gives: CDR3 protein, CDR3 DNA, V gene, clone size, D gene, J gene. A D gene is named only where the DNA matches it firmly. Expanded clones are given a class, and other clones once, few, many or no size at all.

CDR3 protein: CASSQDFSGDYSGANVLTF; CDR3 DNA: TGTGCCAGCAGCCAAGATTTCAGCGGGGATTACTCTGGGGCCAACGTCCTGACTTTC; V gene: TRBV3-1/TRBV3-2; clone size: -; D gene: TRBD2; J gene: TRBJ2-6
CDR3 protein: CAISGGWETQYF; CDR3 DNA: TGTGCCATCAGTGGCGGGTGGGAGACCCAGTACTTC; V gene: TRBV10-3; clone size: -; D gene: -; J gene: TRBJ2-5
CDR3 protein: CASRIAGLTGELFF; CDR3 DNA: TGTGCCAGCAGAATAGCGGGGTTGACCGGGGAGCTGTTTTTT; V gene: TRBV27; clone size: -; D gene: TRBD2; J gene: TRBJ2-2
CDR3 protein: CASSEGRRVNYGYTF; CDR3 DNA: TGCGCCAGCAGTGAGGGACGGAGGGTTAACTATGGCTACACCTTC; V gene: TRBV10-1; clone size: -; D gene: -; J gene: TRBJ1-2
CDR3 protein: CASKGINFQETQYF; CDR3 DNA: TGTGCCAGCAAGGGGATCAACTTCCAAGAGACCCAGTACTTC; V gene: TRBV5-6; clone size: -; D gene: -; J gene: TRBJ2-5
CDR3 protein: CASSVPLGGVTGELFF; CDR3 DNA: TGTGCCAGCAGTGTCCCCCTAGGGGGGGTAACCGGGGAGCTGTTTTTT; V gene: TRBV2; clone size: -; D gene: -; J gene: TRBJ2-2
CDR3 protein: CASSQEMKGQLYNSPLHF; CDR3 DNA: TGCGCCAGCAGCCAAGAGATGAAGGGACAGCTCTATAATTCACCCCTCCACTTT; V gene: TRBV4-1; clone size: -; D gene: TRBD1; J gene: TRBJ1-6
CDR3 protein: CASSIEDRVRSHGYTF; CDR3 DNA: TGTGCCAGTAGTATCGAGGACAGGGTAAGAAGTCATGGCTACACCTTC; V gene: TRBV19; clone size: -; D gene: TRBD1; J gene: TRBJ1-2
CDR3 protein: CASSQGQGDEQYF; CDR3 DNA: TGTGCCAGCAGCCAAGGACAGGGCGACGAGCAGTACTTC; V gene: TRBV4-2; clone size: few; D gene: TRBD1; J gene: TRBJ2-7
CDR3 protein: CASGSLQDGQETQYF; CDR3 DNA: TGTGCTAGTGGTTCACTACAGGACGGCCAAGAGACCCAGTACTTC; V gene: TRBV12-5; clone size: -; D gene: -; J gene: TRBJ2-5
CDR3 protein: CASSSLGNRNYGYTF; CDR3 DNA: TGTGCCAGCAGCTCCCTTGGAAACAGAAACTATGGCTACACCTTC; V gene: TRBV5-6; clone size: few; D gene: -; J gene: TRBJ1-2
CDR3 protein: CASSLAGTSGRNEQFF; CDR3 DNA: TGTGCCAGCAGCTTGGCCGGGACTAGCGGGAGAAATGAGCAGTTCTTC; V gene: TRBV5-4; clone size: -; D gene: TRBD2; J gene: TRBJ2-1
CDR3 protein: CASSDGHVSNQPQHF; CDR3 DNA: TGTGCCAGTAGTGATGGACATGTCAGCAATCAGCCCCAGCATTTT; V gene: TRBV6-2/TRBV6-3; clone size: -; D gene: -; J gene: TRBJ1-5
CDR3 protein: CSASATENTDTQYF; CDR3 DNA: TGCAGTGCTAGTGCGACAGAAAACACAGATACGCAGTATTTT; V gene: TRBV20-1; clone size: -; D gene: -; J gene: TRBJ2-3
CDR3 protein: CAISEVQDNSPLHF; CDR3 DNA: TGTGCCATCAGTGAGGTCCAGGATAATTCACCCCTCCACTTT; V gene: TRBV10-3; clone size: few; D gene: -; J gene: TRBJ1-6
CDR3 protein: CASSASGGGLQETQYF; CDR3 DNA: TGTGCCAGCAGCGCTAGCGGGGGGGGCCTCCAAGAGACCCAGTACTTC; V gene: TRBV9; clone size: -; D gene: TRBD2; J gene: TRBJ2-5
CDR3 protein: CASNPTSGRTNTGELFF; CDR3 DNA: TGTGCCAGCAATCCTACTAGCGGGAGGACTAACACCGGGGAGCTGTTTTTT; V gene: TRBV28; clone size: -; D gene: TRBD2; J gene: TRBJ2-2
CDR3 protein: CASSGTGSGYEQYF; CDR3 DNA: TGTGCCAGCAGCGGGACAGGCTCAGGCTACGAGCAGTACTTC; V gene: TRBV28; clone size: -; D gene: TRBD1; J gene: TRBJ2-7